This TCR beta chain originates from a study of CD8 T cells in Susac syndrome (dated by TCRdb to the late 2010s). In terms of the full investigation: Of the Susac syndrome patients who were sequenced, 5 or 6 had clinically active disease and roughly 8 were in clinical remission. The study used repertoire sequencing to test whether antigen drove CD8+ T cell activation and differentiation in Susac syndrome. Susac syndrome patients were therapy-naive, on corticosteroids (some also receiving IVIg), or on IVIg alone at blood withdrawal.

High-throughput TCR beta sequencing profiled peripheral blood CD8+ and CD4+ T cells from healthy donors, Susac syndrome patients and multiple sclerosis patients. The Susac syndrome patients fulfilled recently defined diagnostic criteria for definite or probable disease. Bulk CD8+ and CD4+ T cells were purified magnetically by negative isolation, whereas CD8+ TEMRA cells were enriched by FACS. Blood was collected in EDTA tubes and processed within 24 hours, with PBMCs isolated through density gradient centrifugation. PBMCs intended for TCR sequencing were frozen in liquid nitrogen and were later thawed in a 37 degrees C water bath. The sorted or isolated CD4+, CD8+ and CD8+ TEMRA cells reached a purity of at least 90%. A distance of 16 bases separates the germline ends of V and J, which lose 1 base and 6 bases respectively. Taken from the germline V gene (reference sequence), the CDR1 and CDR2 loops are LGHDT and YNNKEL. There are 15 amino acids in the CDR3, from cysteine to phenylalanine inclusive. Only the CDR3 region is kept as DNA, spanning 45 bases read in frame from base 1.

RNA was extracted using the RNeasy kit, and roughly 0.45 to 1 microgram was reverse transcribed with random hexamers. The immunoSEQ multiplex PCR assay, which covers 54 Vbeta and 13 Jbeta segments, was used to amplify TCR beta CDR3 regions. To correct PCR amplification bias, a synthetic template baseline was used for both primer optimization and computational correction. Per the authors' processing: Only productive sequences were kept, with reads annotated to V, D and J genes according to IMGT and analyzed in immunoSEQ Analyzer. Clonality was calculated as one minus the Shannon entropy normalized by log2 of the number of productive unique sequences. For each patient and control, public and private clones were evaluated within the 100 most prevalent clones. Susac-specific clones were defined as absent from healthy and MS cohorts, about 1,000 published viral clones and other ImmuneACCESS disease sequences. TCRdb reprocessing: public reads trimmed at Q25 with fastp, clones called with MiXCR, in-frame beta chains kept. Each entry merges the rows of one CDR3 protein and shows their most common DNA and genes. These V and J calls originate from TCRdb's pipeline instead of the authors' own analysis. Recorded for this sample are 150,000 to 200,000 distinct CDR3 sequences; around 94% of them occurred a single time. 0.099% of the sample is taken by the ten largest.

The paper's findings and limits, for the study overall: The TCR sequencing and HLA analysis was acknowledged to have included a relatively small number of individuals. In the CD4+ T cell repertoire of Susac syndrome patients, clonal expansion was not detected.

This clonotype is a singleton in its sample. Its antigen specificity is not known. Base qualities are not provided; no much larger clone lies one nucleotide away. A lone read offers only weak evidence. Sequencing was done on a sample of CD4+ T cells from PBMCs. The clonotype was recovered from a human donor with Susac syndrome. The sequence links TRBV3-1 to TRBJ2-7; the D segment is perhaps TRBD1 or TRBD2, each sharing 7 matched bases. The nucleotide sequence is TGTGCCAGCAGCCAAGCGACAGGGAGGGGGTCCGAGCAGTACTTC. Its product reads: CASSQATGRGSEQYF.